Shown below are 7 T cell receptor beta chains from a single sample sequenced in a study of blood T cell repertoires in COVID-19. TCRdb's copy holds only in-frame clones and misses some; the assay was immunoSEQ multiplex PCR. Of 79,000 or so clones in the sample, 85% were seen once. The sequenced material came from peripheral blood. These receptors all come from a man aged 55 to 70 with COVID-19, enrolled during active disease.

This clone was observed a few times. The gene calls are TRBV30 and TRBJ2-7, with D maybe TRBD1 (5 bases). The germline CDR1 and CDR2 sequences are GTSNPN and SVGIG (reference sequence). The CDR3 contains 12 residues. The CDR3 nucleotides are TGTGCAACGGAGCAGGGTGACCACGAGCAGTACTTC. Translating gives CATEQGDHEQYF.

The V gene is TRBV3-1 (or the pseudogene TRBV3-2), the J gene TRBJ2-3; TRBD2 aligns across 8 bases. Per germline, CDR1 LGHDT and CDR2 YNNKEL (reference sequence). The CDR3 is 17 amino acids. With 4 bases clipped from V and 0 bases from J, the junction kept 9 bases outside the gene matches. The CDR3 DNA reads TGTGCCAGCAGCCCGTCCTGGCGGGGGGCAAGCACAGATACGCAGTATTTT. It specifies CASSPSWRGASTDTQYF.

Only a few counts were recorded for this clone. V and J are TRBV29-1 and TRBJ2-7, with 10 bases matching TRBD1. The trim removed 4 bases at V and 3 bases at J, leaving 6 bases unmatched. The germline V gene encodes CDR1 SQVTM and CDR2 ANQGSEA. This CDR3 has 14 amino acids. The CDR3 region has the DNA TGCAGCGTTGTAGTGGGGACAGGGGTCTACGAGCAGTACTTC. This encodes CSVVVGTGVYEQYF.

The chain links TRBV19 to TRBJ1-5; D not resolved. This CDR3 is built from 14 residues. Per germline, CDR1 LNHDA and CDR2 SQIVND (reference sequence). Deletions cut 1 base from V and 1 base from J, with 5 bases between. The CDR3 coding sequence is TGTGCCAGTAGTATAGCGGTAAGCAATCAGCCCCAGCATTTT. It is translated as CASSIAVSNQPQHF.

There are a few counts of this clone. The chain carries TRBV19 and TRBJ1-1, with a tentative D call TRBD1 (5 bases). Germline CDR1 and CDR2: LNHDA and SQIVND (reference sequence). V lost 5 bases and J 5 bases, leaving 15 bases between the germline ends. The CDR3 consists of 14 residues. The CDR3 region is CASSGRVPVTEAFF. The CDR3 coding sequence is TGTGCCAGTAGTGGCAGGGTTCCGGTGACTGAAGCTTTCTTT.

The J gene is TRBJ2-2, the V gene TRBV18, with D unresolved. V was pared by 4 bases and J by 6 bases, with 3 bases between. There are 11 residues in the CDR3. CDR1 and CDR2 (germline): KGHSH, LQKENI. CDR3 coding DNA: TGTGCCAGCTCACGAGCCGGGGAGCTGTTTTTT. Encoded protein: CASSRAGELFF.

This clone was counted a few times. Here the CDR3 DNA reads TGTGCCAGCAGCCAAGGTTACCTTCCTAGATCCTACGAGCAGTACTTC. Amino acid sequence: CASSQGYLPRSYEQYF. This chain connects TRBV14 to TRBJ2-7, with unresolved D. Germline assignment: CDR1 SGHDN and CDR2 FVKESK. Between the trimmed V and J ends, which lost 1 base and 1 base, there was a span of 14 bases. The CDR3 is made up of 16 amino acids.